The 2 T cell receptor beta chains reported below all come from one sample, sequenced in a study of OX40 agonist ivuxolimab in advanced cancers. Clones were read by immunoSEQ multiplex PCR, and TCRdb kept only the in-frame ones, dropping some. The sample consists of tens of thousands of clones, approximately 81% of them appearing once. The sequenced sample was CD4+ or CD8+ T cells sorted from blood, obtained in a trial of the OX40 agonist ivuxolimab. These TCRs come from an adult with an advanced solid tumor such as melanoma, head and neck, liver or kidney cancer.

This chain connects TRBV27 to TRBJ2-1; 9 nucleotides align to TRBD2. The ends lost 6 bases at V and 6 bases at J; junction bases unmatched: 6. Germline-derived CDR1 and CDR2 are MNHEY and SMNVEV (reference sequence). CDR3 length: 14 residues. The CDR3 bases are TGTGCCAGCAGGGATCTAGCGGGGTCCAATGAGCAGTTCTTC. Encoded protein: CASRDLAGSNEQFF.

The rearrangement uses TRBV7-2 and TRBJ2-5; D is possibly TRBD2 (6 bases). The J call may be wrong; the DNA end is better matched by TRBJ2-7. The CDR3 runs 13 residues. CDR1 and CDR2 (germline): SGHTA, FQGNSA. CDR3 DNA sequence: TGTGCCAGCAGCTTACGGGGGACCCTCGAGCAGTACTTC. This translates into CASSLRGTLEQYF.